This T cell receptor (beta chain) stems from a study of CD8 T cells in ankylosing spondylitis. This clonotype turned up a few times. The antigen is unknown. There are 16 residues in the CDR3. Trimming shortened V by 4 bases and J by 9 bases, and 19 bases separated the two germline ends. Germline-derived CDR1 and CDR2 are LGHDT and YNNKEL (reference sequence). In TCRdb, the 5' RACE reads were re-called with MiXCR into one record per CDR3 protein. The sample records 300,000 to 350,000 distinct CDR3 sequences, around 15% being singletons. Study results and caveats: Clones linked to disease, bearing a CD8+ phenotype, were relatively rare in peripheral blood.

V and J are TRBV3-1 and TRBJ1-6; the D gene is possibly TRBD1 (6 bases). The sequenced sample was blood, either unsorted or a sorted T cell fraction (not recorded which). This TCR came from a male donor with ankylosing spondylitis or in good health (not recorded which). CDR3 DNA sequence: TGTGCCAGCAGCCGGGCGGAGGGAGGGGGTTTTTCACCCCTCCACTTT. Its protein product is CASSRAEGGGFSPLHF.